Below, 22 T cell receptor beta chains from the same sample are listed, as sequenced in a study of T cells in Graves' hyperthyroidism and ophthalmopathy. RNA transcripts provided the source from which TCR beta CDR3 regions were amplified. First-round RT-PCR with HTBI primers amplified the TCR CDR3 region. TCRdb analysed the multiplex PCR reads with MiXCR anew, one entry per CDR3 protein. The sample holds some 380,000 distinct CDR3 sequences, approximately 13% seen once. Sequenced: blood. The receptor source for this set is a man aged 25-40 years with Graves' hyperthyroidism that later progressed to Graves' ophthalmopathy.

A few counts support this clonotype. The V and J genes are TRBV4-1 and TRBJ1-5, with no clear D. Germline values: CDR1 MGHRA, CDR2 YSYEKL. This CDR3 spans 16 amino acids. Trimming stripped 0 bases from V and 5 bases from J, with 14 bases between. CDR3 bases: TGCGCCAGCAGCCAAGAGCGAGGGCAGTGGGATCAGCCCCAGCATTTT. Encoded protein: CASSQERGQWDQPQHF.

This clonotype came up a few times. V usage is TRBV10-2 and J usage is TRBJ2-3, with 12 bases fitting TRBD2. The germline V gene has CDR1 WSHSY and CDR2 SAAADI. This CDR3 is built from 16 residues. J lost 4 bases, V lost 0 bases, and 2 bases had no gene match. CDR3 coding DNA: TGCGCCAGCAGTGAGTCGCCTAGCGGGGGGGCAGATACGCAGTATTTT. Residues: CASSESPSGGADTQYF.

This chain links TRBV11-2 with TRBJ1-1; a weak D match, TRBD1 (5 bases). Between the trimmed V and J ends, which lost 4 bases and 10 bases, there was a span of 19 bases. Germline-derived CDR1 and CDR2 are SGHAT and FQNNGV. The CDR3 extends over 14 amino acids. The CDR3 nucleotides are TGTGCCAGCAGCTCTGGGGCCGGGCGCCTCGGAGCTTTCTTT. Translating gives CASSSGAGRLGAFF.

This clonotype was found many times. The chain joins TRBV18 to TRBJ1-1; D possibly corresponds to TRBD1 (5 bases). Germline CDR1 and CDR2: KGHSH and LQKENI. The CDR3 is 15 amino acids. Trimming removed 5 bases from V and 0 bases from J, with 13 bases in between. CDR3 in amino acids: CASSMGQTLNTEAFF. As DNA, the CDR3 is TGTGCCAGCTCAATGGGGCAGACTTTGAACACTGAAGCTTTCTTT. Full variable domain (missing parts from reference TRBV18 and TRBJ1-1): NAGVMQNPRHLVRRRGQEARLRCSPMKGHSHVYWYRQLPEEGLKFMVYLQKENIIDESGMPKERFSAEFPKEGPSILRIQQVVRGDSAAYFCASSMGQTLNTEAFFGQGTRLTVV.

This clonotype showed up many times. The rearrangement joins TRBV7-6 to TRBJ2-3, with TRBD2 matching over 8 bases. The CDR3 contains 16 residues. The V gene's germline CDR1 is SGHVS and CDR2 FNYEAQ. V dropped 4 bases and J dropped 5; count of bases not matched to a gene: 11. The CDR3 sequence is CASSSLAASGRDTQYF. The CDR3 region has the DNA TGTGCCAGCAGCTCGTTAGCAGCCAGCGGGAGAGATACGCAGTATTTT.

This clonotype came up many times. The CDR3 bases are TGTGCCTGGAGTGAATTCTATGGCTACACCTTC. Protein sequence: CAWSEFYGYTF. The chain uses TRBV30 and TRBJ1-2; D is unclear. The CDR3 extends over 11 amino acids. CDR1 is GTSNPN and CDR2 is SVGIG in the germline V gene (reference sequence). Trimming removed 1 base from V and 4 bases from J, with 4 bases in between.

This clonotype was observed a few times. The rearrangement joins TRBV14 to TRBJ1-6; 11 bases align to TRBD1. V shed 4 bases and J 8 bases; nucleotides not matched to a gene: 7. The germline gives CDR1 SGHDN, CDR2 FVKESK. This CDR3 is 16 amino acids long. The CDR3 DNA is TGTGCCAGCAGCCCCGGGACAGGGGGTTTGTATTCACCCCTCCACTTT. Translated: CASSPGTGGLYSPLHF.

The rearrangement joins TRBV20-1 to TRBJ1-6, with D possibly being TRBD1 (5 bases). CDR1 DFQATT and CDR2 SNEGSKA come from the germline V gene (reference sequence). V was pared by 0 bases and J by 2 bases, with 11 bases between. The CDR3 runs to 16 residues. Here the CDR3 reads CSARDREGPYNSPLHF. The CDR3 bases are TGCAGTGCTAGAGATCGGGAGGGGCCCTATAATTCACCCCTCCACTTT.

The J gene is TRBJ2-5, the V gene TRBV28; perhaps TRBD1 as D (5 bases). Germline V lookup: CDR1 MDHEN, CDR2 SYDVKM. The CDR3 is made up of 16 amino acids. V was shortened by 5 bases and J by 4 bases, with 20 bases between the two germline ends. The CDR3 sequence: CASSLTSQGTGETQYF. The CDR3 nucleotides read TGTGCCAGCAGTCTGACCTCCCAGGGTACGGGAGAGACCCAGTACTTC.

There are a few counts of this clonotype. The rearrangement uses TRBV4-1 and TRBJ2-7; the match to TRBD1 covers 8 bases. This CDR3 has 14 residues. The V gene end was trimmed by 4 bases and the J gene end by 6 bases; junction bases not matched to a gene: 8. Germline CDR1 reads MGHRA; CDR2 reads YSYEKL. The CDR3 sequence is CASSPPGTGFEQYF. DNA for the CDR3: TGCGCCAGCAGCCCGCCCGGGACAGGTTTCGAGCAGTACTTC.

This chain links TRBV28 with TRBJ2-3; D tentatively reads TRBD1 or TRBD2 (5 bases each). Trimming shortened V by 3 bases and J by 5 bases, and 12 bases separated the two germline ends. Germline V CDR1 and CDR2: MDHEN, SYDVKM. The CDR3 has 14 residues. For the CDR3, the DNA is TGTGCCAGCAGTTTTGGGACCCGCGGAGATACGCAGTATTTT. Protein: CASSFGTRGDTQYF.

This clonotype came up many times. V is TRBV15 and J is TRBJ2-1; 11 positions match TRBD1. The V gene end was trimmed by 3 bases and the J gene end by 8 bases; junction bases not matched to a gene: 3. The CDR3 has 14 residues. CDR1 is LNHNV, CDR2 YYDKDF, per germline (reference sequence). The CDR3 region has the DNA TGTGCCACCAGCAGTCCGGGACAGGGGGATGAGCAGTTCTTC. This codes for CATSSPGQGDEQFF.

This clonotype was detected once. Sequence at one end of the junction differs from germline and may be a read error. The genes are TRBV24-1 and TRBJ2-5, with D possibly being TRBD1 (5 bases). The CDR3 has 12 residues. Germline CDR1 is KGHDR and CDR2 is SFDVKD. Written as DNA, the CDR3 is TGTGCCACCAGTGGACAGCAAGATACCCAGTACTTC. Protein sequence: CATSGQQDTQYF.

This clonotype has just a few counts. V and J are TRBV6-1 and TRBJ1-2, with TRBD1 matching over 11 bases. CDR3 length equals 16 residues. The V gene's germline CDR1 is MNHNS and CDR2 SASEGT. Germline trimming cut 5 bases from V and 8 bases from J; bases unmatched to any gene: 13. The DNA for the CDR3 is TGTGCCAGCAGTTTCGGACAGGGGGCTTTGTCGGGAGGCTACACCTTC. It codes for CASSFGQGALSGGYTF.

The sample holds many counts of this clonotype. The J gene is TRBJ2-7, the V gene TRBV11-2; 8 bases line up with TRBD1. J lost 8 bases, V lost 1 base, and 1 base had no gene match. CDR1 is SGHAT, CDR2 FQNNGV, per germline. The CDR3 loop spans 12 amino acids. The CDR3 sequence: CASSLGTGQQYF. As DNA, the CDR3 is TGTGCCAGCAGCTTAGGGACAGGGCAGCAGTACTTC. Full variable domain (remainder filled in from reference TRBV11-2 and TRBJ2-7): EAGVAQSPRYKIIEKRQSVAFWCNPISGHATLYWYQQILGQGPKLLIQFQNNGVVDDSQLPKDRFSAERLKGVDSTLKIQPAKLEDSAVYLCASSLGTGQQYFGPGTRLTVT.

This chain joins TRBV4-1 and TRBJ2-3; the D is unclear. V gave up 3 bases and J gave up 1 base, with 5 bases separating them. The CDR3 has 13 amino acids. From germline, CDR1 is MGHRA and CDR2 YSYEKL. CDR3: CASSHDRTDTQYF. The CDR3 DNA reads as TGCGCCAGCAGCCACGACCGCACAGATACGCAGTATTTT.

The table lists this clonotype with many counts. Written as DNA, the CDR3 is TGCGCCAGCAGCTTCCAGGGCGCCTACAATGAGCAGTTCTTC. It yields the protein CASSFQGAYNEQFF. The chain is built from TRBV5-1 and TRBJ2-1, with D perhaps TRBD1 (5 bases). Germline CDR1 reads SGHRS; CDR2 reads YFSETQ. The CDR3 is made up of 14 amino acids. V was clipped by 2 bases and J by 2 bases, with 8 bases between them.

At least ten counts were recorded for this clonotype. The chain links TRBV20-1 to TRBJ2-1, with D possibly called TRBD1 or TRBD2 (5 bases each). The CDR3 is 12 residues long. The V gene lost 4 bases and the J gene lost 10 bases, with 14 bases spanning the gap. CDR1 is DFQATT, CDR2 SNEGSKA, per germline (reference sequence). CDR3 in DNA: TGCAGTGCTAATCCCCAGGGAGACGAGCAGTTCTTC. The encoded protein is CSANPQGDEQFF.

This clonotype appeared many times. J is TRBJ2-1 and V is TRBV27; TRBD2 matches 12 bases. CDR3 length: 16 residues. J lost 6 bases, V lost 5 bases, and 8 bases had no gene match. Germline loops: CDR1 MNHEY, CDR2 SMNVEV (reference sequence). CDR3 coding DNA: TGTGCCAGCAGTCCCCTAGCGGGGGGGGTTAGCAATGAGCAGTTCTTC. Translated, it gives CASSPLAGGVSNEQFF.

This chain uses TRBV6-1 with TRBJ1-3; no clear D. The germline V and J ends were trimmed by 7 bases and 6 bases, with 19 bases remaining between them. CDR3 length: 15 residues. CDR1 is MNHNS, CDR2 SASEGT, per germline. In DNA form, the CDR3 reads TGTGCCAGCACCCCACTCGGGAGCACTGAAAACACCATATATTTT. Amino acids: CASTPLGSTENTIYF.

This clonotype was recorded at least ten times. The rearrangement joins TRBV20-1 to TRBJ2-3; 10 positions match TRBD2. The ends lost 3 bases at V and 2 bases at J; junction bases unmatched: 5. This CDR3 is 15 amino acids long. Germline V gene data show CDR1 as DFQATT and CDR2 as SNEGSKA (reference sequence). Written as DNA, the CDR3 is TGCAGTGCTAGCCCTAGCGGGGGTTACACAGATACGCAGTATTTT. Protein: CSASPSGGYTDTQYF.

The chain combines TRBV6-1 with TRBJ2-1; D is undetermined. CDR1 is MNHNS and CDR2 is SASEGT in the germline V gene. This CDR3 has 12 residues. Trimming shortened V by 8 bases and J by 4 bases, and 9 bases separated the two germline ends. CDR3 in amino acids: CASLGIYNEQFF. CDR3 sequence (DNA): TGTGCCAGCCTAGGGATATACAATGAGCAGTTCTTC.